The rows below give T cell receptor beta chains drawn from one sample of a study of blood T cell repertoires in COVID-19. Using immunoSEQ multiplex PCR, the repertoire was profiled, and TCRdb retains in-frame clones only, with some absent. Among 85,000 to 130,000 clones, approximately 85% were seen once, and the ten largest hold around 6.5%. Sequences were obtained from peripheral blood. Source of these receptors: a woman aged 55-70 years with acute or convalescent COVID-19. Both conserved end residues are part of each CDR3. A D gene is named only where the DNA matches it firmly. Size is stated for part of the rows, as once, few or many counts, or as a class when the clone is expanded.

d_call | j_call | v_call | clone_size | cdr3_nt | cdr3_aa
TRBD2 | TRBJ2-2 | TRBV29-1 | . | TGCAGCGTATTAGGACTAGCGGGAGAGAACACCGGGGAGCTGTTTTTT | CSVLGLAGENTGELFF
TRBD1 | TRBJ2-7 | TRBV9 | . | TGTGCCAGCAGCGTGGGGGGACAGGGAATTGGCGAGCAGTACTTC | CASSVGGQGIGEQYF
TRBD1 | TRBJ2-1 | TRBV5-1 | . | TGCGCCAGCAGCTTGGACAGGGGGCGGTCAGATGAGCAGTTCTTC | CASSLDRGRSDEQFF
. | TRBJ2-3 | TRBV27 | once | TGTGCCAGCAGTTTTTGGACTGGCACAGATACGCAGTATTTT | CASSFWTGTDTQYF
. | TRBJ2-4 | TRBV18 | . | TGTGCCAGCTCACCGGCGCAGGAACTGTTAGCCAAAAACATTCAGTACTTC | CASSPAQELLAKNIQYF
. | TRBJ1-5 | TRBV5-6 | . | TGTGCCAGCAGCTTGGGTAGAGTGTGGGGACTCAATCAGCCCCAGCATTTT | CASSLGRVWGLNQPQHF
TRBD1 | TRBJ1-1 | TRBV9 | . | TGTGCCAGCAGCTTGGGACAGGGGGCTACTGAAGCTTTCTTT | CASSLGQGATEAFF
. | TRBJ1-5 | TRBV2 | . | TGTGCCAGCAGCCGCGACAGGATCTATCAGCCCCAGCATTTT | CASSRDRIYQPQHF
. | TRBJ2-1 | TRBV5-1 | . | TGCGCCAGCACCTCTGACAGAAAGCAGTTCTTC | CASTSDRKQFF
TRBD1 | TRBJ1-2 | TRBV6-1 | . | TGTGCCAGCAGTGAAACAGCAGGGGGCCTCACTTACTATGGCTACACCTTC | CASSETAGGLTYYGYTF
TRBD2 | TRBJ2-1 | TRBV4-1 | . | TGCGCCAGCAGCCAACCCCGAGGGTCGGCTAGCGGGAGCCAAAGCTCCTACAATGAGCAGTTCTTC | CASSQPRGSASGSQSSYNEQFF
TRBD2 | TRBJ2-6 | TRBV5-1 | . | TGCGCCAGCAGCTTGTTAGCGGGGGCCAGCTCTGGGGCCAACGTCCTGACTTTC | CASSLLAGASSGANVLTF
TRBD2 | TRBJ2-1 | TRBV4-2 | . | TGTGCCAGCAGCCAAGTCCGAACTAGCGGGAGAGATGAGCAGTTCTTC | CASSQVRTSGRDEQFF
TRBD2 | TRBJ2-1 | TRBV6-5 | . | TGTGCCAGCAGTTACGGAGCGGGAGTGGCAAGTGAGCAGTTCTTC | CASSYGAGVASEQFF
. | TRBJ2-5 | TRBV6-5 | . | TGTGCCAGCAGTTACCGGCCAGGGGCAGTGGGAGAGACCCAGTACTTC | CASSYRPGAVGETQYF
. | TRBJ2-3 | TRBV2 | . | TGTGCCAGCAGACGGTCTCCAGATACGCAGTATTTT | CASRRSPDTQYF
TRBD2 | TRBJ2-1 | TRBV5-3 | . | TGTGCCAGACCCAGACTAGCTTGTAATGAGCAGTTCTTC | CARPRLACNEQFF
TRBD1 | TRBJ2-1 | TRBV18 | . | TGTGCCAGCTCCCAACCGCGAGGACAGGGTATCGGTGAGCAGTTCTTC | CASSQPRGQGIGEQFF
TRBD1 | TRBJ2-5 | TRBV2 | few | TGTGCCAGACAGGGGACAGGGGGCGCGAAGACCCAGTACTTC | CARQGTGGAKTQYF
. | TRBJ2-5 | TRBV3-1/TRBV3-2 | . | TGTGCCAGCAGCCTGCAGGGTGGCCCTTTAGTAGGGACCCAGTACTTC | CASSLQGGPLVGTQYF
TRBD1 | TRBJ1-1 | TRBV27 | . | TGTGCCAGCAGTTACAGGGGGCGAGTCACTGAAGCTTTCTTT | CASSYRGRVTEAFF
. | TRBJ1-2 | TRBV12-5 | . | TGTGCTAGTGGTTTGCTAAATGGCTACACCTTC | CASGLLNGYTF
. | TRBJ2-6 | TRBV10-2 | . | TGCGCCAGCCTGGAGTCCTCTGGGGCCAACGTCCTGACTTTC | CASLESSGANVLTF
. | TRBJ2-3 | TRBV7-6 | . | TGTGCCAGCAGCCCAACCGGGACTGCTAGCACAGATACGCAGTATTTT | CASSPTGTASTDTQYF
TRBD1 | TRBJ1-1 | TRBV19 | . | TGTGCCAGTAGTAGCGGCCCGGGACAGGGAAGAACTGAAGCTTTCTTT | CASSSGPGQGRTEAFF
. | TRBJ2-1 | TRBV13 | . | TGTGCCAGCAGCCTCTATCCGGATGAGCAGTTCTTC | CASSLYPDEQFF
TRBD1 | TRBJ1-3 | TRBV28 | . | TGTGCCAGCAGTCGCTCGACAGGGCCCGCTGGAAACACCATATATTTT | CASSRSTGPAGNTIYF
. | TRBJ2-7 | TRBV2 | once | TGTGCCAGCAAGGAAGCCGCGGTCTTTTCCTACGAGCAGTACTTC | CASKEAAVFSYEQYF
. | TRBJ2-2 | TRBV2 | . | TGTGCCAGCAGTGAATATCGGACAAATACCGGGGAGCTGTTTTTT | CASSEYRTNTGELFF
. | TRBJ2-3 | TRBV5-1 | . | TGCGCCAGCAGCAAGGACTACCCCACAGATACGCAGTATTTT | CASSKDYPTDTQYF
. | TRBJ2-2 | TRBV6-1 | . | TGTGCCAGCAGTGAAGGGACAGTTTCAGCCGGGGAGCTGTTTTTT | CASSEGTVSAGELFF
TRBD2 | TRBJ2-3 | TRBV24-1 | . | TGTGCCACCAGTGATTCGTCTAGCGGGAGATACACAGATACGCAGTATTTT | CATSDSSSGRYTDTQYF
. | TRBJ1-1 | TRBV7-9 | few | TGTGCCAGCAGCTTAGAGTCCAGGAACACTGAAGCTTTCTTT | CASSLESRNTEAFF
. | TRBJ2-5 | TRBV4-1 | . | TGCGCCAGCAGCGCGGACAGTATCCAAGAGACCCAGTACTTC | CASSADSIQETQYF
TRBD1 | TRBJ1-2 | TRBV5-4 | . | TGTGCCAGCAGCTTGGAGTCCCAGGGGGGTGGCTACACCTTC | CASSLESQGGGYTF
TRBD1 | TRBJ1-2 | TRBV19 | . | TGTGCCAGTAGTTCCCGGGACAGGGATTTTGGCTACACCTTC | CASSSRDRDFGYTF
TRBD2 | TRBJ2-1 | TRBV2 | once | TGTGCCAGCAGTCCGGAACTAGCGGGAGTGCTGGTTGAGCAGTTCTTC | CASSPELAGVLVEQFF
. | TRBJ1-1 | TRBV20-1 | . | TGCAGTGCTAGTGATGGGGCAGCCGTAATGAACACTGAAGCTTTCTTT | CSASDGAAVMNTEAFF
. | TRBJ1-4 | TRBV25-1 | . | TGTGCCAGCAGTGAATTGGAGGGGCCCCATGAAAAACTGTTTTTT | CASSELEGPHEKLFF
. | TRBJ1-1 | TRBV30 | few | TGTGCCTGGAGGGGGGGGACGGCTAGAAAGGGTATTACTGAAGCTTTCTTT | CAWRGGTARKGITEAFF
. | TRBJ1-1 | TRBV3-1/TRBV3-2 | . | TGTGCCAGCAGCCAGACACAGGGGAACACTGAAGCTTTCTTT | CASSQTQGNTEAFF
TRBD1 | TRBJ1-6 | TRBV10-3 | . | TGTGCCATCAGCCTAGGACAGGTTAATTCACCCCTCCACTTT | CAISLGQVNSPLHF
. | TRBJ2-5 | TRBV9 | . | TGTGCCAGCAGCTCTAGGGCGGGAGAGACCCAGTACTTC | CASSSRAGETQYF
. | TRBJ1-2 | TRBV11-2 | . | TGTGCCAGCAGCTTAAGGCCAGGGTGGAACTATGGCTACACCTTC | CASSLRPGWNYGYTF
. | TRBJ1-1 | TRBV6-2/TRBV6-3 | . | TGTGCCAGCAGTTTGGGGGGAGCGGACACTGAAGCTTTCTTT | CASSLGGADTEAFF
. | TRBJ2-5 | TRBV18 | . | TGTGCCAGCTCACCACTGTACAACCCACAAGAGACCCAGTACTTC | CASSPLYNPQETQYF
. | TRBJ1-2 | TRBV24-1 | . | TGTGCCACCAGTGAAACCTCCGCCCGGGAGGGCGACGGCTACACCTTC | CATSETSAREGDGYTF
. | TRBJ2-3 | TRBV3-1/TRBV3-2 | . | TGTGCCAGCAGCCAAACCCCGGAGTTCCAACCGCAGTATTTT | CASSQTPEFQPQYF